These T cell receptor beta chains were read from a single sample in a study of blood T cell repertoires in COVID-19. Some clones are missing from TCRdb's copy, which holds only in-frame ones; the method was immunoSEQ multiplex PCR. The repertoire has roughly 170,000 clones, over 70% of them found once; the top ten carry 3.6%. Sequenced sample: PBMCs or T cells enriched from blood (not recorded which). These receptors came from a woman between 50 and 59 years old in a cohort exposed to, infected with or recovered from COVID-19 (not recorded which). CDR3s include the opening cysteine and the closing phenylalanine or tryptophan. D genes are given only for firm matches. Only part of the rows carry a size: once, few, many, or a class if the clone is expanded.

>TRBV6-5|few|TRBD1|TRBJ1-4
TGTGCCAGCAGTACAGGGGTTTTCGAAAAACTGTTTTTT
CASSTGVFEKLFF
>TRBV7-8|.|.|TRBJ1-3
TGTGCCAGCAGACTACATTTCGGCATGGCGAGCTCTGGAAACACCATATATTTT
CASRLHFGMASSGNTIYF
>TRBV5-1|.|TRBD1|TRBJ1-2
TGCGCCAGCAGACAGGACAGGGACGGCGGCTACACCTTC
CASRQDRDGGYTF
>TRBV6-1|.|.|TRBJ2-7
TGTGCCAGCAGTGAAGTGGGGGCAGGGGGGAACGAGCAGTACTTC
CASSEVGAGGNEQYF
>TRBV6-4|.|.|TRBJ2-3
TGTGCCAGCAGTGACTCCAAAGCGTTCGATACGCAGTATTTT
CASSDSKAFDTQYF
>TRBV6-5|few|.|TRBJ2-7
TGTGCCAGCAGACCGCCTTCTGACAGCCACGAGCAGTACTTC
CASRPPSDSHEQYF
>TRBV12-3/TRBV12-4|.|.|TRBJ2-7
TGTGCCAGCAGTTCGGACAGCTACGAGCAGTACTTC
CASSSDSYEQYF
>TRBV28|.|TRBD1|TRBJ2-7
TGTGCCAGCAGACTACAGGGGGCCTCCTACGAGCAGTACTTC
CASRLQGASYEQYF
>TRBV7-9|.|.|TRBJ1-5
TGTGCCAGCAGCTTATTCGGGCAGGGGTCCAATCAGCCCCAGCATTTT
CASSLFGQGSNQPQHF
>TRBV6-5|.|.|TRBJ2-1
TGTGCCAGCAGTTACGGGGCTAGGAATGAGCAGTTCTTC
CASSYGARNEQFF
>TRBV2|once|TRBD1|TRBJ2-2
TGTGCCAGCAGCGGGGACAGGGGAAACACCGGGGAGCTGTTTTTT
CASSGDRGNTGELFF
>TRBV7-3|.|.|TRBJ2-6
TGTGCCAGCAGCCTAATATCGGGGGGCGCTCCCGCGGGGGCCAACGTCCTGACTTTC
CASSLISGGAPAGANVLTF
>TRBV6-1|.|TRBD2|TRBJ2-1
TGTGCCAGCAGTGAAAACGTTAGCGGGAGGAATGAGCAGTTCTTC
CASSENVSGRNEQFF
>TRBV19|.|.|TRBJ1-5
TGTGCCAGTGGTCCGGGGGACCTAGGCCAGCCCCAGCATTTT
CASGPGDLGQPQHF
>TRBV11-3|.|TRBD2|TRBJ2-7
TGTGCCAGCAGCTTACCTACTAGCGGGAGTACCTACGAGCAGTACTTC
CASSLPTSGSTYEQYF
>TRBV20-1|few|.|TRBJ1-1
TGCAGTGGGTGGCGGCAGAGTGAAGCTTTCTTT
CSGWRQSEAFF
>TRBV10-3|.|TRBD2|TRBJ2-3
TGTGCCATCAGAGCCGGACTAGCGGGGGGGAGCACAGATACGCAGTATTTT
CAIRAGLAGGSTDTQYF
>TRBV7-9|.|TRBD2|TRBJ2-1
TGTGCCAGCAGCCCCCGTGGGACTAGCGGGAGTTCCCACAATGAGCAGTTCTTC
CASSPRGTSGSSHNEQFF
>TRBV11-3|many|.|TRBJ1-3
TGTGCCAGCAGCGCTCGGTCTGGAAACACCATATATTTT
CASSARSGNTIYF
>TRBV5-4|.|TRBD2|TRBJ2-7
TGTGCCAGCAGCTTCCCCGGGACTAGCGGTTTTTACGAGCAGTACTTC
CASSFPGTSGFYEQYF
>TRBV19|.|.|TRBJ1-4
TGTGCCAGTAGTCGGAGTGCAACTAATGAAAAACTGTTTTTT
CASSRSATNEKLFF
>TRBV9|.|.|TRBJ1-2
TGTGCCAGCAGCGTAGAGGGGGATTCTGGGCGGTACACCTTC
CASSVEGDSGRYTF
>TRBV9|.|TRBD1|TRBJ2-3
TGTGCCAGCAGCGTGGCCGGGACAGGGGAACCAGATACGCAGTATTTT
CASSVAGTGEPDTQYF
>TRBV7-2|.|TRBD2|TRBJ2-4
TGTGCCAGCAGCGAGGGACTAGCGGGAAACATTCAGTACTTC
CASSEGLAGNIQYF
>TRBV7-9|once|TRBD1|TRBJ2-7
TGTGCCAGCAGCTTGACAGGGGGCGGGAACGAGCAGTACTTC
CASSLTGGGNEQYF
>TRBV19|once|.|TRBJ2-2
TGTGCCAGTAGTTCGGGGATTCCTACCGGGGAGCTGTTTTTT
CASSSGIPTGELFF
>TRBV7-2|.|.|TRBJ1-2
TGTGCCAGCAGCTTATGGGAGGGGCGAAATGGCTACACCTTC
CASSLWEGRNGYTF
>TRBV3-1/TRBV3-2|.|.|TRBJ1-1
TGTGCCAGCAGCCAAGCACGCGGCACTGAAGCTTTCTTT
CASSQARGTEAFF
>TRBV6-5|.|.|TRBJ2-7
TGTGCCATAAAGCTGCCCGGGACAATCTACTACGAGCAGTACTTC
CAIKLPGTIYYEQYF
>TRBV19|.|TRBD1|TRBJ1-5
TGTGCCAGTAGTGGGACAGGGGGCTTTCAGCCCCAGCATTTT
CASSGTGGFQPQHF
>TRBV4-3|.|.|TRBJ2-7
TGCGCCAGCAGCCGGAGAGCAGGGGCCGAGCAGTACTTC
CASSRRAGAEQYF
>TRBV5-5|.|.|TRBJ1-3
TGTGCCAGCAGCTCGGAGAACCTTGGAAACACCATATATTTT
CASSSENLGNTIYF
>TRBV7-9|.|TRBD1|TRBJ1-2
TGTGCCAGCAGCTTAGCATTGGGACAGGGGGCAGCTGGCTACACCTTC
CASSLALGQGAAGYTF
>TRBV12-5|.|.|TRBJ2-5
TGTGCTAGTGGTTTGGTACGGGGAGCGGACCAGAGAGTTATCGAGACCCAGTACTTC
CASGLVRGADQRVIETQYF
>TRBV28|.|TRBD2|TRBJ2-4
TGTGCCAGCAGTACTAGCGGGAGCTCGGTTCAGTACTTC
CASSTSGSSVQYF
>TRBV13|.|.|TRBJ1-4
TGTGCCAGCAGCTTAGGGGGGGCCAGGGTTGCTAATGAAAAACTGTTTTTT
CASSLGGARVANEKLFF
>TRBV28|.|.|TRBJ1-4
TGTGCCAGCACTTCCCCTCGGGGGGGGGCGGAAAAACTGTTTTTT
CASTSPRGGAEKLFF
>TRBV7-9|few|.|TRBJ1-1
TGTGCCAGCAGCTTTGTCCAGGGGAACACTGAAGCTTTCTTT
CASSFVQGNTEAFF
>TRBV15|.|.|TRBJ1-4
TGTGCCACCAGCAGAGGAGGGCTACAGAGGGTACTGTTTTTT
CATSRGGLQRVLFF
>TRBV9|.|.|TRBJ1-1
TGTGCCAGCAGCGTAGCTACCCGGGATGAAGCTTTCTTT
CASSVATRDEAFF
>TRBV24-1|.|.|TRBJ2-1
TGTGCCACCAGTGATAACCTACAGGGATCCGTTGACAATGAGCAGTTCTTC
CATSDNLQGSVDNEQFF